The TCR beta chain described here comes from a study of Graves' ophthalmopathy and Graves' hyperthyroidism. Study summary: Stable hyperthyroidism denotes an absence of ophthalmopathy throughout 18 months of follow-up.

V shed 5 bases and J 0 bases; nucleotides not matched to a gene: 8. Per the germline V gene, CDR1 is SQVTM and CDR2 is ANQGSEA. The CDR3 has 15 amino acids. The study amplified TCR beta CDR3 regions using RNA transcripts. The library came from an HTBI-primed first-round RT-PCR and a second-round multiplex PCR. TCRdb reprocessed the multiplex PCR reads with MiXCR, giving one entry per CDR3 protein. This table has a few hundred thousand distinct CDR3 sequences, about 40% appearing once. Notes on the study in general: Ophthalmopathy progression cases were predicted by the model with 55% to 71% sensitivity and almost 75% specificity.

The table lists this clonotype with a few counts. Its antigen is unknown. The sequenced sample was peripheral blood or thyroid tissue (not recorded which). This clonotype was obtained from an adult man with Graves' hyperthyroidism. V and J are TRBV29-1 and TRBJ2-3; TRBD2 matches at 7 bases. The CDR3 DNA follows: TGCAGCGTTATCGGCGGGAGACCTAGCACAGATACGCAGTATTTT. It translates to CSVIGGRPSTDTQYF.